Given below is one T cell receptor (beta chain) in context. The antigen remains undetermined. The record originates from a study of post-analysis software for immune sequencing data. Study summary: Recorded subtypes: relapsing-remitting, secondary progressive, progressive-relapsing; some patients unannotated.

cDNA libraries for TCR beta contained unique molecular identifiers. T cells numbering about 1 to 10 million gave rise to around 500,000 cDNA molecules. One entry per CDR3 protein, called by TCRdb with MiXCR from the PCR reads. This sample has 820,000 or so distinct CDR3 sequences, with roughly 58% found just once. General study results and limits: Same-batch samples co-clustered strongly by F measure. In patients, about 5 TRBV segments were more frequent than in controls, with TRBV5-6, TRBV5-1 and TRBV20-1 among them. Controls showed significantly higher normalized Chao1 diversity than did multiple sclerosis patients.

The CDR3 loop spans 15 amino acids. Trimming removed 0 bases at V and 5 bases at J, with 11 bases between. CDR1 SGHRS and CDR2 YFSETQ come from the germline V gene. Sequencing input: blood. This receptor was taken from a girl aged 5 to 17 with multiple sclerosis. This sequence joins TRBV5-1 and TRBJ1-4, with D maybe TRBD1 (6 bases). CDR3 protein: CASSLVSTGNEKLFF. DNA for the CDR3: TGCGCCAGCAGCTTGGTTTCGACAGGAAATGAAAAACTGTTTTTT.